This T cell receptor (beta chain) was sequenced in a study of blood T cell repertoires in COVID-19. Looking at the study overall: PBMCs, B-cell-depleted T cells, or T cells were the source of the cDNA or gDNA that made up the material.

Original analysis: Researchers report that nucleated cell counts were estimated from reference gene primer amplification. Profiling relied on immunoSEQ multiplex PCR, and the TCRdb table lists in-frame clones only, not all of them. From that table come the V and J calls and clone size; the DNA was used to work out D and trimming. The data hold some 60,000 clones, with more than 65% observed a single time. The CDR3 runs to 15 residues. V was clipped by 0 bases and J by 2 bases, with 10 bases between them. CDR1 and CDR2 (germline): LGHNA, YSLEER. Followed over time, Seattle patients had been enrolled while infection was active.

This chain connects TRBV4-3 to TRBJ1-1, with D hard to call. The origin of this receptor is an elderly man with COVID-19, enrolled during active disease. The material sequenced was peripheral blood. The CDR3 nucleotides read TGCGCCAGCAGCCAAGATCCCGGGTTTAACACTGAAGCTTTCTTT. Amino acid sequence: CASSQDPGFNTEAFF.